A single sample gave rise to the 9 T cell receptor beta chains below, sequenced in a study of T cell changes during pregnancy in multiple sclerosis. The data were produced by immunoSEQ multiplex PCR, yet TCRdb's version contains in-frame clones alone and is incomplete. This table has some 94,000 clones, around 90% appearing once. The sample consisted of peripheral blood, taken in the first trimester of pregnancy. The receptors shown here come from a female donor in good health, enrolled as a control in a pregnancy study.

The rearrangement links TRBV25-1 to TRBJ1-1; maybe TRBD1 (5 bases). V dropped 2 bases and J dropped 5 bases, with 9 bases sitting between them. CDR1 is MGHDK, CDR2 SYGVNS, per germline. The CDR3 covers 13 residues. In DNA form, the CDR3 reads TGTGCCAGCAGTGAACGCGGACATACTGAAGCTTTCTTT. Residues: CASSERGHTEAFF. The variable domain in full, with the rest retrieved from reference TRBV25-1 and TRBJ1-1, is EADIYQTPRYLVIGTGKKITLECSQTMGHDKMYWYQQDPGMELHLIHYSYGVNSTEKGDLSSESTVSRIRTEHFPLTLESARPSHTSQYLCASSERGHTEAFFGQGTRLTVV.

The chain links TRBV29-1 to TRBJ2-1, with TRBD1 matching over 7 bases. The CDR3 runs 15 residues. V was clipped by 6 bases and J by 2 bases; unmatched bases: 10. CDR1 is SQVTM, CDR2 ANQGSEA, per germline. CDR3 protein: CSVPPGTATYNEQFF. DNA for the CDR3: TGCAGCGTCCCACCCGGGACAGCGACCTACAATGAGCAGTTCTTC.

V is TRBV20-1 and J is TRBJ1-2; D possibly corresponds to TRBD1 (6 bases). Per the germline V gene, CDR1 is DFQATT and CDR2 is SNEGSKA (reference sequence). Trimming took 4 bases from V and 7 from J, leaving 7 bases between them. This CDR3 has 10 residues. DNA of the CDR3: TGCAGTGCTACAGGGGCTGGCTACACCTTC. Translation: CSATGAGYTF.

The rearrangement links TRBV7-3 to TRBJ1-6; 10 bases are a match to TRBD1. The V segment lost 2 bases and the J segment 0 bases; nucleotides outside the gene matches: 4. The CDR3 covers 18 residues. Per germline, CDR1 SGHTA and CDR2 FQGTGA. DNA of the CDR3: TGTGCCAGCAGCTTAGGGGACAGGGGTAGCTCCTATAATTCACCCCTCCACTTT. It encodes CASSLGDRGSSYNSPLHF.

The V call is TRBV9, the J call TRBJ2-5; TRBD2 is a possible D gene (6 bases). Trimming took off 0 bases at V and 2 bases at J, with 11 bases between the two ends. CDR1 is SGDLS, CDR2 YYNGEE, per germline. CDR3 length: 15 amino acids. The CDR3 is CASSVVVGGQETQYF. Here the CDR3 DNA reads TGTGCCAGCAGCGTAGTGGTGGGGGGTCAAGAGACCCAGTACTTC.

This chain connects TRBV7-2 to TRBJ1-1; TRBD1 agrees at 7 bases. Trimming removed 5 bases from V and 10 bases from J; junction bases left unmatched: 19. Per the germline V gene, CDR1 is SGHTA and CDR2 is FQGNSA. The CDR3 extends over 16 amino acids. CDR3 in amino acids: CASSRSSHRDSARAFF. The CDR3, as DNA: TGTGCCAGCAGCCGGAGTAGCCACCGGGACAGCGCCAGAGCTTTCTTT.

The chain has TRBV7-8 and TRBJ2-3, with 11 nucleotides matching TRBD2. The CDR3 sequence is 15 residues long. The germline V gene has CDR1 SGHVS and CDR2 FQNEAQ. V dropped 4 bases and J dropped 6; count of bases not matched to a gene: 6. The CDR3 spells CASSWDSGGADTQYF. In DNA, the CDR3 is TGTGCCAGCAGCTGGGATAGCGGGGGGGCGGATACGCAGTATTTT.

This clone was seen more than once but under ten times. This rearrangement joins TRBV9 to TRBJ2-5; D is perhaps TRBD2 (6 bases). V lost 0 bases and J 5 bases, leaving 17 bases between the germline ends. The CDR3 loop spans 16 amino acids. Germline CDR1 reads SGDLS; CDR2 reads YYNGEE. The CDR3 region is CASSVVAEGPRETQYF. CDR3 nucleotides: TGTGCCAGCAGCGTAGTAGCGGAGGGACCCCGCGAGACCCAGTACTTC.

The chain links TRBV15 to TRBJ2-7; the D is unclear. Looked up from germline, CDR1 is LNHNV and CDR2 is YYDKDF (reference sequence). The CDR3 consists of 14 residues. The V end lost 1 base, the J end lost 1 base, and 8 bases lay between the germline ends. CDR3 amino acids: CATSRGGQSYEQYF. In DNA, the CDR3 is TGTGCCACCAGCAGAGGTGGGCAATCCTACGAGCAGTACTTC.